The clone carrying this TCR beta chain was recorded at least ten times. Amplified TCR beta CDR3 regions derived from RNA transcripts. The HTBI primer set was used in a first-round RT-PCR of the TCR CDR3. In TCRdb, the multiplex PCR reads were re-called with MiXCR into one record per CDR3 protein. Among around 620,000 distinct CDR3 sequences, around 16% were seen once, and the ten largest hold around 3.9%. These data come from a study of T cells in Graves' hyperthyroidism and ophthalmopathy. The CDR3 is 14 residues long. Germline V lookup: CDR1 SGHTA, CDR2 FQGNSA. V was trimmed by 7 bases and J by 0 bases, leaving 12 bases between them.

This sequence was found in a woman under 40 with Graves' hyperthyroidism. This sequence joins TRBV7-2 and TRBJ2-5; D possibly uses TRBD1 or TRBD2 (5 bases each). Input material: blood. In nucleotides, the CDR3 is TGTGCCAGCACCCAGGGACGATACCAAGAGACCCAGTACTTC. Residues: CASTQGRYQETQYF.